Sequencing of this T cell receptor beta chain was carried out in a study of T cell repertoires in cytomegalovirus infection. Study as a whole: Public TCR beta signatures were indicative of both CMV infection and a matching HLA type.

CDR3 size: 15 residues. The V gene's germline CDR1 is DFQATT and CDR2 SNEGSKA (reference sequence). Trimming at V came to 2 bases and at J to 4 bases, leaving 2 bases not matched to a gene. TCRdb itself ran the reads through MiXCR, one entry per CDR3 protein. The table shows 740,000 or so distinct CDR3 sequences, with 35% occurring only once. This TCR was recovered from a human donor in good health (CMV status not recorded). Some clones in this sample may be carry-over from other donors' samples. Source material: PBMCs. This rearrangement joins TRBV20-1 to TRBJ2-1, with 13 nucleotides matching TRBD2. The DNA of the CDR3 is TGCAGTGCTAGATTGGGACTAGCGGGGTACAATGAGCAGTTCTTC. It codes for CSARLGLAGYNEQFF.